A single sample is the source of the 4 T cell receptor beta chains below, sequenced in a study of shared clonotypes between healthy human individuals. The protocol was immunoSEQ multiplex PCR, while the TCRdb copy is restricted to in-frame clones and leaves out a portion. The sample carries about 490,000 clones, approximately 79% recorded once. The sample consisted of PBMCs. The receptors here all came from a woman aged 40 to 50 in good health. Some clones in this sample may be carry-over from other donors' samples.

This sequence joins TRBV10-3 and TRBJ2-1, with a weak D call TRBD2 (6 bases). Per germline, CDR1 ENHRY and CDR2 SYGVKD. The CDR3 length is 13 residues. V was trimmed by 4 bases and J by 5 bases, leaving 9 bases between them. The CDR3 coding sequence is TGTGCCATCAGTGGGGGACTCGACAATGAGCAGTTCTTC. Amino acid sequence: CAISGGLDNEQFF.

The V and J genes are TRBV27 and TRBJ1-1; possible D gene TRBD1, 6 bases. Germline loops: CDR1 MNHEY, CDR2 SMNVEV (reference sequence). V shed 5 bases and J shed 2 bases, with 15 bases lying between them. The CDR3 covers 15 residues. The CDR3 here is CASSRRTAVNTEAFF. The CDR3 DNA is TGTGCCAGCAGTAGACGGACAGCCGTTAACACTGAAGCTTTCTTT.

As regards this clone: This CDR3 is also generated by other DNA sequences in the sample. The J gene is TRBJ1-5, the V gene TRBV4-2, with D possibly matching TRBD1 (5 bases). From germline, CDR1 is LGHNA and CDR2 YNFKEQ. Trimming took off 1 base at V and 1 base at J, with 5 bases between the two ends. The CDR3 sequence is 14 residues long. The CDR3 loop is CASSQAGSNQPQHF. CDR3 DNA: TGTGCCAGCAGCCAAGCAGGGAGCAATCAGCCCCAGCATTTT.

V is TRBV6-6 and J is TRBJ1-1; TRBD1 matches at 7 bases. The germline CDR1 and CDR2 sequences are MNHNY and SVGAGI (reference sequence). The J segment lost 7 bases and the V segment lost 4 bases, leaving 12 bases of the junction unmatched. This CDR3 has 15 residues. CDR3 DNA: TGTGCCAGCAGTTGGGGGAGAGACAGGGTCGGTGAAGCTTTCTTT. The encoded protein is CASSWGRDRVGEAFF.